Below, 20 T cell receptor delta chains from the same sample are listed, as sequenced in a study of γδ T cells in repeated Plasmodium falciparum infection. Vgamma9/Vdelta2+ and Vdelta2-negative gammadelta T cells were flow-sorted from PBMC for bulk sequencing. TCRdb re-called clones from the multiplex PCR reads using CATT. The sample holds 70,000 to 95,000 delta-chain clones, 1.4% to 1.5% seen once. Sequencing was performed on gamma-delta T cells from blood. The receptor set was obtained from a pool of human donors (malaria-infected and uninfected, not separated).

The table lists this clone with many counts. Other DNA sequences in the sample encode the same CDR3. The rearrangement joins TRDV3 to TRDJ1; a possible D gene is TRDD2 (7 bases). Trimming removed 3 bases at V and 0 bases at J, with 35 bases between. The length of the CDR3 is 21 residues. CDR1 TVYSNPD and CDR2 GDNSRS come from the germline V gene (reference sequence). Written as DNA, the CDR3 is TGTGCCTTCGGTCCCCTTTCCTACGGAGCCCTACTGGGACCTAACACCGATAAACTCATCTTT. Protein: CAFGPLSYGALLGPNTDKLIF.

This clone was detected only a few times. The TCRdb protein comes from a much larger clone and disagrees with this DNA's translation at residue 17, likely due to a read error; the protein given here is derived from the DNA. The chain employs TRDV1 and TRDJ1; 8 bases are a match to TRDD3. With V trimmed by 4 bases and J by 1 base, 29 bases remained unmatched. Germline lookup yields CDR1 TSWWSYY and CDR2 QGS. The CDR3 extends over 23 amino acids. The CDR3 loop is CALGAPFPTHCTGGLTPTDKLIF. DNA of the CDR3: TGTGCTCTTGGGGCTCCCTTTCCCACTCATTGTACTGGGGGTTTGACACCCACCGATAAACTCATCTTT.

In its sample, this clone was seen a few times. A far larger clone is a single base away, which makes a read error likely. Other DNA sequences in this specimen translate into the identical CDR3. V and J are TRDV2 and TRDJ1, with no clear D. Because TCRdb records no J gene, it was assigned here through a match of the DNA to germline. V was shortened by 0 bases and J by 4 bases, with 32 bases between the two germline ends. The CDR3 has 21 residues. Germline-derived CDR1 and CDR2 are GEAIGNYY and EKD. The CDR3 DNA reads TGTGCCTGTGACACCGTTCAAGGGGCTAAAAATTTTCAGGGCGAGGGCGATAAACTCATCTTT. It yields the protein CACDTVQGAKNFQGEGDKLIF.

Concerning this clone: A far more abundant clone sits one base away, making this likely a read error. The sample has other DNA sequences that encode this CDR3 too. As DNA, the CDR3 is TGTGCTCTCGGGGACCTACGGCCTTCCCGAACCTACTGGGGGTCTCCCCGCGTGAACACCGATAAACTCATCTTT. It specifies CALGDLRPSRTYWGSPRVNTDKLIF. The rearrangement links TRDV1 to TRDJ1; 8 bases agree with TRDD3. TCRdb is silent on the J gene; assignment here came from matching the DNA to germline. This CDR3 spans 25 amino acids. The germline V gene has CDR1 TSWWSYY and CDR2 QGS.

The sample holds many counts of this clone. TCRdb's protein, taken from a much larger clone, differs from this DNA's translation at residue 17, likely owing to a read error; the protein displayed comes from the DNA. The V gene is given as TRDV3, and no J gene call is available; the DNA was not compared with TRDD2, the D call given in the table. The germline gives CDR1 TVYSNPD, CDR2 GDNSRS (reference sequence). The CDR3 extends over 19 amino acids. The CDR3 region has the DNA TGTGCCTCCAGCCTTCCAACTCCGAATCCCGCCGTATACACCGATAAACCCATCTTT. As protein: CASSLPTPNPAVYTDKPIF.

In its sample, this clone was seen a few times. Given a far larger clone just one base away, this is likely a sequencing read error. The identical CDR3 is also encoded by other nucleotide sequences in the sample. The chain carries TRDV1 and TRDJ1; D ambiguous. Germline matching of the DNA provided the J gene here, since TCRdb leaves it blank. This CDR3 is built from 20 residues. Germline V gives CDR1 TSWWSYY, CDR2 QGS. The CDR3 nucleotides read TGTGCTCTTGGGGAACTTAGGAGATATCTCAAGCTAGTCTACACTGATAAACTCATCTTT. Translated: CALGELRRYLKLVYTDKLIF.

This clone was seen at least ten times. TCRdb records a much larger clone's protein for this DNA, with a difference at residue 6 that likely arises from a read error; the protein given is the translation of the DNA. CDR3 in amino acids: CACDPPTGGSPDTDKLIF. For the CDR3, the DNA is TGTGCCTGTGACCCCCCTACTGGGGGATCCCCCGACACCGATAAACTCATCTTT. V and J are TRDV2 and TRDJ1; 10 bases match TRDD3. TCRdb gives no J gene; it was assigned here by matching the DNA to germline. The ends lost 3 bases at V and 0 bases at J; junction bases unmatched: 12. The CDR3 covers 18 residues. Germline V gives CDR1 GEAIGNYY, CDR2 EKD.

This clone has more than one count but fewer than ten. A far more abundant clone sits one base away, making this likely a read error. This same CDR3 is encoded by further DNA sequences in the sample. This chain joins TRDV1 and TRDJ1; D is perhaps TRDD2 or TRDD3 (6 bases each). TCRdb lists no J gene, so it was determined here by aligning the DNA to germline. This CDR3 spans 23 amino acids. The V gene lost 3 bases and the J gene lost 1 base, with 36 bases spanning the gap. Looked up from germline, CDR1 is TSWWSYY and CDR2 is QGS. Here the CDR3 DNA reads TGTGCTCTTGGGGACCCCTCATTCCTAAGGCGAACCGGGGGAACGGGTCCCACCGATAAACTCATCTTT. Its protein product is CALGDPSFLRRTGGTGPTDKLIF.

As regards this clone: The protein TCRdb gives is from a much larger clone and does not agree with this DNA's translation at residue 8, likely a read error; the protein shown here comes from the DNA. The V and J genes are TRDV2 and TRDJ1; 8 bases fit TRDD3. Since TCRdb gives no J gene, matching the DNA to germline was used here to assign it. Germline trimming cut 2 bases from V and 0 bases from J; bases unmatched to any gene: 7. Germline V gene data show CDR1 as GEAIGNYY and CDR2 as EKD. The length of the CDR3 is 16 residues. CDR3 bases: TGTGCCTGTGACAAACTGGGGGGTGCGGACACCGATAAACTCATCTTT. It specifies CACDKLGGADTDKLIF.

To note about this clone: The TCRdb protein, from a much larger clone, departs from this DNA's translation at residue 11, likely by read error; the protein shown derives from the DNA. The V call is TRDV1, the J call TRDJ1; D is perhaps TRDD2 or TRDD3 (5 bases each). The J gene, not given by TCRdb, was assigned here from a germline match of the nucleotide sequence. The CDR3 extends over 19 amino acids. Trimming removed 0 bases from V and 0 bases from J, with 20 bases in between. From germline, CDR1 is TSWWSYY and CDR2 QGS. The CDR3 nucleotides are TGTGCTCTTGGGGAACTAGCTCCTAACTGGAGGACGTACACCGATAAACTCATCTTT. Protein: CALGELAPNWRTYTDKLIF.

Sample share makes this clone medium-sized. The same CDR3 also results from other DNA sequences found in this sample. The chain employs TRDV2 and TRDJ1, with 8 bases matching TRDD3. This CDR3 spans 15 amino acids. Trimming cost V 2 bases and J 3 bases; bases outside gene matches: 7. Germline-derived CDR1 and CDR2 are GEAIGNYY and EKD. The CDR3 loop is CACDILGEEADKLIF. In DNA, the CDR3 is TGTGCCTGTGACATCCTGGGGGAGGAAGCCGATAAACTCATCTTT.

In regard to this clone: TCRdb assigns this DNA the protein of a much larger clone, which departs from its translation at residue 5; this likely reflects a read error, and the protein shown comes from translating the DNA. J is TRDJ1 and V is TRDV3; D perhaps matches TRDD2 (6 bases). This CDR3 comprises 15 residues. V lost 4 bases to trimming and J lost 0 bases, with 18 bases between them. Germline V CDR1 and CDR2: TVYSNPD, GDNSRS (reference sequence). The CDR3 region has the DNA TGTGCCTCTTCCTCCGCGGGGAAAAACACCGATAAACTCATCTTT. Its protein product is CASSSAGKNTDKLIF.

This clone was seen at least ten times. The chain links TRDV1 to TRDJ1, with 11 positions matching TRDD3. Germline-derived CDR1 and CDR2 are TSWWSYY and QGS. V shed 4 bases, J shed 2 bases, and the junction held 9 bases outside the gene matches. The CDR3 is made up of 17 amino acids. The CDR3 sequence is CALGGPSYWGITDKLIF. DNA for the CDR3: TGTGCTCTTGGGGGTCCTTCCTACTGGGGGATAACCGATAAACTCATCTTT.

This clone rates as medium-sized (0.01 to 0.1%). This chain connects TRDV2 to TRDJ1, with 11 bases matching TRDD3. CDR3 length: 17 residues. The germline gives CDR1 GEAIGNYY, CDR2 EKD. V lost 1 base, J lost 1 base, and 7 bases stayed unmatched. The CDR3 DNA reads TGTGCCTGTGACACACATTGGGGGATACGTACCACCGATAAACTCATCTTT. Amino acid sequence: CACDTHWGIRTTDKLIF.

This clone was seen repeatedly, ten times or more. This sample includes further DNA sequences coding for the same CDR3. The CDR3 loop reads CALGDYWGIGPDKLIF. The CDR3 DNA is TGTGCTCTTGGGGATTACTGGGGGATAGGCCCGGATAAACTCATCTTT. The V gene is TRDV1, the J gene TRDJ1; 11 bases map to TRDD3. The CDR3 is made up of 16 amino acids. Germline CDR1 and CDR2: TSWWSYY and QGS. The J segment lost 5 bases and the V segment lost 3 bases, leaving 8 bases of the junction unmatched.

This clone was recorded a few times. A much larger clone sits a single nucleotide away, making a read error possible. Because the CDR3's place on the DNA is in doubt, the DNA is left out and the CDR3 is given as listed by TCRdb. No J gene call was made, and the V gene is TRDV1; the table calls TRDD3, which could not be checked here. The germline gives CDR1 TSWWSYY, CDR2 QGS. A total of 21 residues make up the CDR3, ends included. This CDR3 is CALGELKAFAWGIGYTDKLIF.

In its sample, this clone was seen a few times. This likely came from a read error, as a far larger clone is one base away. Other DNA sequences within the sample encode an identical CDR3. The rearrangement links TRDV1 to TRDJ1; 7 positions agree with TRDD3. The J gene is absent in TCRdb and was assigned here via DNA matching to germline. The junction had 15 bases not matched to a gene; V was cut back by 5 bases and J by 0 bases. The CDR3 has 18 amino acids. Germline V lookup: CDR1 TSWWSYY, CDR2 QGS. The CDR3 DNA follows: TGTGCTCTTGGGAGCGGGGGACCCTGGGGGTTGCACACCGATAAACTCATCTTT. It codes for CALGSGGPWGLHTDKLIF.

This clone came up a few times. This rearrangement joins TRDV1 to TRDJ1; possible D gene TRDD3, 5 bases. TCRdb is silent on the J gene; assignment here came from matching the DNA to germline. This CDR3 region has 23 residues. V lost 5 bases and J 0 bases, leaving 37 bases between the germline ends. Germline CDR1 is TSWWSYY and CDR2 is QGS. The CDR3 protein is CALGNPGSSGDWLRGPDTDKLIF. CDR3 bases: TGTGCTCTTGGGAACCCGGGGAGCTCCGGGGACTGGCTGAGAGGACCGGACACCGATAAACTCATCTTT.

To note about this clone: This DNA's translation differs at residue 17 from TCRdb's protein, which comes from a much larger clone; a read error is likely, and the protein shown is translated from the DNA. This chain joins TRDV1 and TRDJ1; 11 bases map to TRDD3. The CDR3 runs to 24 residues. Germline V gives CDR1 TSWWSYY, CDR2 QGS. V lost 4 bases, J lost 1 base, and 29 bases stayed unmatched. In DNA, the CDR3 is TGTGCTCTTGGGGTTTGTTCCTACGCTACGAGAAACTGGGGGATAACAGTATTCACCGATAAACTCATCTTT. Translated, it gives CALGVCSYATRNWGITVFTDKLIF.

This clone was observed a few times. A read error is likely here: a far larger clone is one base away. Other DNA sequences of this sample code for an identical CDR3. The CDR3 is CALGEPEIPTEIGTDKLIF. CDR3 in DNA: TGTGCTCTTGGGGAACCGGAGATTCCCACAGAGATTGGGACCGATAAACTCATCTTT. The V and J genes are TRDV1 and TRDJ1; D is uncertain. Germline matching of the DNA provided the J gene here, since TCRdb leaves it blank. From germline, CDR1 is TSWWSYY and CDR2 QGS. The CDR3 loop spans 19 amino acids. Trimming removed 1 base at V and 2 bases at J, with 23 bases between.